The rows below give T cell receptor beta chains drawn from one sample of a study of T-cell memory formation after mild COVID-19. MiXCR, applied by TCRdb to the 5' RACE reads, yields one record per CDR3 protein. The sample has around 180,000 distinct CDR3 sequences, less than 20% seen once; the top ten hold roughly 3.9%. The specimen sequenced was PBMCs or a T cell subset sorted from them (not recorded which). Every receptor here comes from a man between 18 and 29 years old who had mild COVID-19 (a few samples of this study predate the infection). Cell type and time point are not known. Both conserved end residues are part of each CDR3. The D gene is left open where the match is weak. Clone sizes are given selectively: once, few, many, or a class where the clone is expanded.

few | TRBJ1-5 | - | TRBV7-2 | CASSSMGGSQQPQHF | TGTGCCAGCAGCTCGATGGGGGGATCGCAACAGCCCCAGCATTTT
many | TRBJ2-7 | TRBD2 | TRBV5-1 | CASSILTSVDYEQYF | TGCGCCAGCAGCATATTGACTAGCGTCGACTACGAGCAGTACTTC
- | TRBJ2-3 | - | TRBV20-1 | CSAPDRSDTQYF | TGCAGTGCGCCAGACAGATCAGATACGCAGTATTTT
few | TRBJ1-5 | - | TRBV28 | CASSFSRLGVQPQHF | TGTGCCAGCAGTTTTTCCCGCCTCGGTGTGCAGCCCCAGCATTTT
many | TRBJ2-5 | - | TRBV21-1 | CASSKGKGPRDRYQETQYF | TGTGCCAGCAGCAAAGGAAAAGGGCCCCGGGACAGGTACCAAGAGACCCAGTACTTC
few | TRBJ2-3 | TRBD2 | TRBV7-2 | CASSPKGGLGLAGGNTQYF | TGTGCCAGCAGCCCCAAAGGAGGGTTGGGACTAGCGGGGGGGAATACGCAGTATTTT
many | TRBJ2-1 | TRBD2 | TRBV7-3 | CASSGSSGGVENEQFF | TGTGCCAGCAGCGGATCTAGCGGGGGGGTGGAGAATGAGCAGTTCTTC
many | TRBJ2-5 | - | TRBV4-3 | CASSQGRVRAFQETQYF | TGCGCCAGCAGCCAAGGCCGAGTCCGGGCCTTCCAAGAGACCCAGTACTTC
- | TRBJ1-3 | - | TRBV29-1 | CSVEDSGNTIYF | TGCAGCGTTGAAGATTCTGGAAACACCATATATTTT
few | TRBJ2-7 | TRBD1 | TRBV6-2/TRBV6-3 | CATIRERTGGEQYF | TGTGCCACCATACGCGAAAGGACAGGTGGCGAGCAGTACTTC
many | TRBJ1-6 | - | TRBV3-1 | CASSLSPPPGQNSPLHF | TGTGCCAGCAGCCTTAGCCCCCCCCCGGGGCAAAATTCACCCCTCCACTTT
many | TRBJ2-3 | - | TRBV6-6 | CATGIDTQYF | TGTGCCACGGGGATAGATACGCAGTATTTT
few | TRBJ1-5 | - | TRBV5-6 | CASSGGQGLHQPQHF | TGTGCCAGCAGCGGGGGACAAGGGCTCCATCAGCCCCAGCATTTT
- | TRBJ2-3 | TRBD2 | TRBV24-1 | CASAGGDTDTQYF | TGTGCCTCGGCGGGGGGTGATACAGATACGCAGTATTTT
many | TRBJ2-3 | - | TRBV4-3 | CASSEQSPHQADTQYF | TGCGCCAGCAGCGAACAGAGCCCTCATCAAGCTGATACGCAGTATTTT
few | TRBJ1-1 | - | TRBV12-3/TRBV12-4 | CASSLSRNAFRATEAFF | TGTGCCAGCAGTTTGTCCAGGAACGCGTTTCGAGCCACTGAAGCTTTCTTT
few | TRBJ1-5 | TRBD1 | TRBV20-1 | CSAREGAYSNQPQHF | TGCAGTGCTCGCGAGGGGGCCTATAGCAATCAGCCCCAGCATTTT